What follows are 17 T cell receptor beta chains derived from one specimen sequenced in a study of T cells after yellow fever vaccination. TCRdb independently ran MiXCR on the 5' RACE reads; one entry per CDR3 protein. The sample carries under 250,000 distinct CDR3 sequences, about 3% recorded once. Here the sequenced sample was CD4+ T cells sorted from PBMCs, taken 10 days after the yellow fever booster vaccination. Every receptor here comes from a man aged 18 to 35 who received the YFV17D yellow fever vaccine.

CDR3 in DNA: TGCGCCAGCAGCCAAGAAACGGGGGCCGGGACCCAGTACTTC. Amino acids: CASSQETGAGTQYF. The V gene is TRBV4-3, the J gene TRBJ2-5; tentatively, D is TRBD1 or TRBD2 (6 bases each). The CDR3 totals 14 residues. Looked up from germline, CDR1 is LGHNA and CDR2 is YSLEER. The ends were cut back, 0 bases at V and 7 bases at J, with 12 bases in the middle.

This clonotype has just a few counts. This chain uses TRBV7-3 with TRBJ2-1, with TRBD2 matching over 8 bases. The CDR3 consists of 17 residues. V dropped 2 bases and J dropped 5; count of bases not matched to a gene: 11. Per the germline V gene, CDR1 is SGHTA and CDR2 is FQGTGA. The CDR3 DNA sequence: TGTGCCAGCAGCTTAGGAAGCGGGGGCCTTAGGGACAATGAGCAGTTCTTC. This sequence encodes CASSLGSGGLRDNEQFF.

The chain has TRBV4-1 and TRBJ2-2, with a tentative D call TRBD2 (6 bases). Germline V lookup: CDR1 MGHRA, CDR2 YSYEKL. This CDR3 is built from 18 residues. V was trimmed by 0 bases and J by 3 bases, leaving 17 bases between them. The CDR3 DNA reads as TGCGCCAGCAGCCAAGATGGTGGTGGGGGGACGTACACCGGGGAGCTGTTTTTT. The encoded protein is CASSQDGGGGTYTGELFF.

This clonotype was counted many times. The gene calls are TRBV20-1 and TRBJ1-4; a possible D gene is TRBD1 (6 bases). CDR1 is DFQATT and CDR2 is SNEGSKA in the germline V gene (reference sequence). V dropped 6 bases and J dropped 5 bases, with 16 bases sitting between them. This CDR3 contains 14 residues. The CDR3 here is CSAVWVGGNEKLFF. CDR3 coding DNA: TGCAGTGCGGTCTGGGTGGGGGGCAATGAAAAACTGTTTTTT.

This clonotype was counted only a few times. The genes are TRBV28 and TRBJ2-7; D gene ambiguous. This CDR3 is built from 15 residues. V gave up 4 bases and J gave up 0 bases, with 13 bases separating them. Germline V gene sequence: CDR1 MDHEN, CDR2 SYDVKM. Written as DNA, the CDR3 is TGTGCCAGCAGTTCGACAACATGGTACTCCTACGAGCAGTACTTC. It codes for CASSSTTWYSYEQYF.

This clonotype was seen at least ten times. This sequence joins TRBV18 and TRBJ2-3; the D gene is possibly TRBD1 (6 bases). CDR1 and CDR2 from the germline V gene are KGHSH and LQKENI. CDR3 length: 14 residues. V dropped 4 bases and J dropped 0 bases, with 8 bases sitting between them. CDR3 DNA sequence: TGTGCCAGCTCACGGACAGAAAGCACAGATACGCAGTATTTT. Translation gives CASSRTESTDTQYF.

This clonotype has more than one count but fewer than ten. The V and J genes are TRBV7-3 and TRBJ2-7; D unclear. V was shortened by 1 base and J by 3 bases, with 7 bases between the two germline ends. The CDR3 contains 13 residues. Germline CDR1 reads SGHTA; CDR2 reads FQGTGA. This CDR3 is CASSLKSLYEQYV. The CDR3 DNA is TGTGCCAGCAGCTTAAAGTCCCTCTACGAGCAGTACGTC.

The chain uses TRBV5-5 and TRBJ2-7; a weak D match, TRBD1 (6 bases). Germline V gene lookup returns CDR1 SGHKS and CDR2 YYEKEE (reference sequence). The V end was cut by 0 bases, the J end by 3 bases, with 13 bases between. CDR3 length: 15 residues. CDR3 nucleotides: TGTGCCAGCAGCTTGGCAGGGGATGAGGACTACGAGCAGTACGTC. It translates to CASSLAGDEDYEQYV.

V is TRBV28 and J is TRBJ1-2; TRBD1 matches 7 bases. After removal of 5 bases from V and 4 bases from J, the junction contained 10 bases not matched to a gene. This CDR3 contains 15 residues. Germline V gene data show CDR1 as MDHEN and CDR2 as SYDVKM. The CDR3 DNA reads TGTGCCAGCAGTCCGCCCGCGACAGGGAGCTATGGCTACACCTTC. This sequence encodes CASSPPATGSYGYTF.

This clonotype was observed a handful of times. The chain is built from TRBV5-1 and TRBJ2-3; either TRBD1 or TRBD2 may fit D (5 bases each). The V gene lost 0 bases and the J gene lost 0 bases, with 11 bases spanning the gap. The germline gives CDR1 SGHRS, CDR2 YFSETQ. The CDR3 length is 16 residues. This CDR3 reads CASSLAGRPSTDTQYF. The DNA of the CDR3 is TGCGCCAGCAGCTTGGCGGGGCGGCCTAGCACAGATACGCAGTATTTT.

This clonotype was counted only a few times. The rearrangement joins TRBV30 to TRBJ1-1; TRBD1 might be the D (5 bases). The CDR3 has 14 residues. Germline CDR1 GTSNPN, CDR2 SVGIG (reference sequence). The V gene lost 4 bases and the J gene lost 3 bases, with 15 bases spanning the gap. CDR3 nucleotides: TGTGCCTGGAACCCAAATGTGGGGGACACTGAAGCTTTCTTT. Its protein product is CAWNPNVGDTEAFF.

This clonotype was picked up a small number of times. This chain connects TRBV5-1 to TRBJ2-6; D is ambiguous. V was cut by 1 base and J by 6 bases, with 14 bases left in between. The V gene's germline CDR1 is SGHRS and CDR2 YFSETQ. The CDR3 spans 16 residues. The CDR3, as DNA: TGCGCCAGCAGCTTGAGGGCCGGGCGTTTGGCCAACGTCCTGACTTTC. Translated: CASSLRAGRLANVLTF.

The chain couples TRBV28 to TRBJ1-6; 9 bases agree with TRBD1. CDR3 size: 13 residues. Germline V gene sequence: CDR1 MDHEN, CDR2 SYDVKM. With V trimmed by 11 bases and J by 5 bases, 4 bases remained unmatched. In DNA, the CDR3 is TGTGCCGCCGGACAGGGGAATAATTCACCCCTCCACTTT. Protein sequence: CAAGQGNNSPLHF.

The chain links TRBV10-3 to TRBJ2-7, with 8 bases lining up with TRBD1. From germline, CDR1 is ENHRY and CDR2 SYGVKD. The CDR3 length is 16 residues. V trimming: 0 bases; J trimming: 0 bases; junction bases outside the gene matches: 4. CDR3: CAISESGTGRSYEQYV. In DNA, the CDR3 is TGTGCCATCAGTGAGTCGGGGACAGGACGCTCCTACGAGCAGTACGTC.

This clonotype was counted many times. The chain joins TRBV5-1 to TRBJ1-2, with 7 bases fitting TRBD1. The J segment lost 9 bases and the V segment lost 4 bases, leaving 9 bases of the junction unmatched. The CDR3 sequence is 13 residues long. CDR1 SGHRS and CDR2 YFSETQ come from the germline V gene. CDR3 nucleotide sequence: TGCGCCAGCAGCCCGGGGAGACAGGGAAGCTACACCTTC. This sequence encodes CASSPGRQGSYTF.

This clonotype was seen a few times. The CDR3 sequence is CAWSDGTNEKLFF. CDR3 nucleotides: TGTGCCTGGAGTGATGGTACTAATGAAAAACTGTTTTTT. The gene calls are TRBV30 and TRBJ1-4; no reliable D call. The CDR3 consists of 13 residues. Trimming shortened V by 1 base and J by 2 bases, and 5 bases separated the two germline ends. Germline V gives CDR1 GTSNPN, CDR2 SVGIG (reference sequence). The variable domain in full, with the rest retrieved from reference TRBV30 and TRBJ1-4, is SQTIHQWPATLVQPVGSPLSLECTVEGTSNPNLYWYRQAAGRGLQLLFYSVGIGQISSEVPQNLSASRPQDRQFILSSKKLLLSDSGFYLCAWSDGTNEKLFFGSGTQLSVL.

This clonotype has ten or more counts. V and J are TRBV3-1 and TRBJ2-1; D unresolved. Looked up from germline, CDR1 is LGHDT and CDR2 is YNNKEL (reference sequence). With 4 bases removed from V and 6 bases from J, the gap between germline ends came to 10 bases. CDR3 length: 13 amino acids. CDR3 loop: CASSRTSANEQFF. The CDR3 coding sequence is TGTGCCAGCAGCCGGACGTCCGCCAATGAGCAGTTCTTC.